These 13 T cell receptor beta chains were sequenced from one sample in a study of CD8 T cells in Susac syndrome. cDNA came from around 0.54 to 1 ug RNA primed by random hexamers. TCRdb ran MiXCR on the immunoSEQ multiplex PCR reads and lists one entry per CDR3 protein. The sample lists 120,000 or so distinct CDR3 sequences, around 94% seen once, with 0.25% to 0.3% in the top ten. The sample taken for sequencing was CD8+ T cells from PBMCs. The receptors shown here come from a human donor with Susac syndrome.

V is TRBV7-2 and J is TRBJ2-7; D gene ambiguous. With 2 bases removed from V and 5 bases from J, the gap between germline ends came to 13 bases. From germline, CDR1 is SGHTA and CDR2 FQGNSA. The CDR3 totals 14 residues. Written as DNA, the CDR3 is TGTGCCAGCAGCTTAAGGCCCTACTCTCACGAGCAGTACTTC. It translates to CASSLRPYSHEQYF.

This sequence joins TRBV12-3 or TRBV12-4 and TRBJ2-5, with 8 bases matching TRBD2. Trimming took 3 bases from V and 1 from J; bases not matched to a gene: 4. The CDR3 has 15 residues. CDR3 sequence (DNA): TGTGCCAGCAGTTTTGACGGGGGGGCCCAAGAGACCCAGTACTTC. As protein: CASSFDGGAQETQYF.

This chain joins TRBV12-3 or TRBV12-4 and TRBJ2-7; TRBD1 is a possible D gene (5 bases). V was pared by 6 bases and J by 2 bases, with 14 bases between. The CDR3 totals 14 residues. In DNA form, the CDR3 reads TGTGCCAGCAGCGACAGCCGAAAACCCTACGAGCAGTACTTC. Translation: CASSDSRKPYEQYF.

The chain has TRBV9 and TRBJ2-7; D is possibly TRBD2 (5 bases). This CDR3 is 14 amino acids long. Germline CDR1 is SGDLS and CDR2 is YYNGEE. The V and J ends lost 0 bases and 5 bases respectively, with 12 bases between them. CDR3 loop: CASSVDRGRDEQYF. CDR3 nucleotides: TGTGCCAGCAGCGTAGATCGGGGAAGAGACGAGCAGTACTTC. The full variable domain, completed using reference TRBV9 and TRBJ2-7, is DSGVTQTPKHLITATGQRVTLRCSPRSGDLSVYWYQQSLDQGLQFLIQYYNGEERAKGNILERFSAQQFPDLHSELNLSSLELGDSALYFCASSVDRGRDEQYFGPGTRLTVT.

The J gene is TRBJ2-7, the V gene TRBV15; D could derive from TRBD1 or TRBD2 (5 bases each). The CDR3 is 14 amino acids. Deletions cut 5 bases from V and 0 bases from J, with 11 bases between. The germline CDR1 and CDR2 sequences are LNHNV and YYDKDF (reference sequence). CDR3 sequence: CATSGRESSYEQYF. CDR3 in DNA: TGTGCCACCAGCGGCAGGGAGAGCTCCTACGAGCAGTACTTC. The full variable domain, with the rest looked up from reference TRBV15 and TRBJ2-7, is DAMVIQNPRYQVTQFGKPVTLSCSQTLNHNVMYWYQQKSSQAPKLLFHYYDKDFNNEADTPDNFQSRRPNTSFCFLDIRSPGLGDTAMYLCATSGRESSYEQYFGPGTRLTVT.

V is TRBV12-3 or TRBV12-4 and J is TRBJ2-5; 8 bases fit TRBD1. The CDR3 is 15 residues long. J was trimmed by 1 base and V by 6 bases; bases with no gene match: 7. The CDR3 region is CASSSSDRAQETQYF. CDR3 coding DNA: TGTGCCAGCAGCTCCTCGGACAGGGCCCAAGAGACCCAGTACTTC.

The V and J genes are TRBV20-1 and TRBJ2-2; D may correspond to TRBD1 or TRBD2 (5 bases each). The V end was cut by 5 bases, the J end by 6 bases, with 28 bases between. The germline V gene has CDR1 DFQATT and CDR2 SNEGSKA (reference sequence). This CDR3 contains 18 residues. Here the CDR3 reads CSASLIIGTSWTAGELFF. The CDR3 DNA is TGCAGTGCTTCTCTGATTATTGGGACCTCCTGGACGGCCGGGGAGCTGTTTTTT.

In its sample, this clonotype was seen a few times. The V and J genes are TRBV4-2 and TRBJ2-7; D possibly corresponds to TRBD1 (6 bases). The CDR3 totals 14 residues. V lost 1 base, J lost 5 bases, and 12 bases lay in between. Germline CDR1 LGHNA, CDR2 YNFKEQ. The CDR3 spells CASSQGQGGDEQYF. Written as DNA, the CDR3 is TGTGCCAGCAGCCAAGGGCAAGGGGGAGACGAGCAGTACTTC.

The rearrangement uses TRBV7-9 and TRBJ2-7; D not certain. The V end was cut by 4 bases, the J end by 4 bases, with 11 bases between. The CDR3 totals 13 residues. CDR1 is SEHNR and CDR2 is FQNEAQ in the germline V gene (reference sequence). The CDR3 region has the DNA TGTGCCAGCAGCTCCATCCTCCCGTACGAGCAGTACTTC. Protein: CASSSILPYEQYF.

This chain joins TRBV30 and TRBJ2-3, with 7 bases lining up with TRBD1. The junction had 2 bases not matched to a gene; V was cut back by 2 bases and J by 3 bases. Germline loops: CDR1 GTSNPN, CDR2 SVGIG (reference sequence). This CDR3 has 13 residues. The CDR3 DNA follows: TGTGCCTGGAGTTGGGACAGTACAGATACGCAGTATTTT. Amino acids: CAWSWDSTDTQYF.

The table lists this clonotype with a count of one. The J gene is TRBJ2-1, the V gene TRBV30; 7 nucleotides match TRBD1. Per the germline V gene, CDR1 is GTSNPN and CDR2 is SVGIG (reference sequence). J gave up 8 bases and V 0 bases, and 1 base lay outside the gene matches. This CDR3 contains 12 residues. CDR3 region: CAWSVRGHEQFF. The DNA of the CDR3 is TGTGCCTGGAGTGTAAGGGGGCATGAGCAGTTCTTC.

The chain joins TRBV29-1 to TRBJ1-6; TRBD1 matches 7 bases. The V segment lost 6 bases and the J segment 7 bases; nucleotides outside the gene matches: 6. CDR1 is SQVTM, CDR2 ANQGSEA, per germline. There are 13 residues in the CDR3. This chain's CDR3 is CSVRTGENSPLHF. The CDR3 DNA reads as TGCAGCGTGAGGACAGGAGAGAATTCACCCCTCCACTTT.

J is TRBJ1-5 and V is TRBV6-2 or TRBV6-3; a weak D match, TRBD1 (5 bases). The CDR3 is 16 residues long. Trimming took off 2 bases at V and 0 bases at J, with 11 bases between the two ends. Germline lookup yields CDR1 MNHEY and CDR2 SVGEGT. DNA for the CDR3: TGTGCCAGCAGTTACGGGGCAGACTATAGCAATCAGCCCCAGCATTTT. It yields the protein CASSYGADYSNQPQHF.